This is a list of T cell receptor beta chains from one sample in a study of T cells in localized non-small cell lung cancer. Assay used: immunoSEQ multiplex PCR; TCRdb lists only in-frame clones, some missing. The repertoire includes about 70,000 clones, about nine tenths of them detected once, and 21% sits in the top ten. The sample consisted of peripheral blood, taken before any cancer treatment. These receptors all stem from a male donor at least 60 years old with stage III squamous cell lung carcinoma. Both conserved end residues are part of each CDR3. A D gene is named only where the DNA matches it firmly. Clone size is not always given. Where it is, it says once, few, many or a class for expanded clones.

J gene	V gene	clone size	CDR3 length	D gene	CDR3 DNA	CDR3 protein
TRBJ1-2	TRBV12-5	NA	16	TRBD1	TGTGCTAGTGGTTTCGCCCTGGGACAGGGGGGGTATGGCTACACCTTC	CASGFALGQGGYGYTF
TRBJ2-5	TRBV6-5	NA	12	NA	TGTGCCAGCAGTTACTCGCGCGAGACCCAGTACTTC	CASSYSRETQYF
TRBJ1-5	TRBV25-1	NA	14	NA	TGTGCCAGCAGTGTATACGAGATGGATCAGCCCCAGCATTTT	CASSVYEMDQPQHF
TRBJ2-2	TRBV7-9	once	14	TRBD1	TGTGCCGTACAAGACAGGGAATTGACCGGGGAGCTGTTTTTT	CAVQDRELTGELFF
TRBJ1-4	TRBV7-3	NA	13	TRBD1	TGTGCCAGCAGCCAGGGACAGGGAGAAAAACTGTTTTTT	CASSQGQGEKLFF
TRBJ1-6	TRBV4-2	few	15	NA	TGTGCCAGCAGCCAAGTGGCGGACGGCGACTCACCCCTCCACTTT	CASSQVADGDSPLHF
TRBJ1-1	TRBV7-2	NA	13	NA	TGTGCCAGCAGCTTAGGGACCACAGGTGTAGCTTTCTTT	CASSLGTTGVAFF
TRBJ2-4	TRBV19	few	19	NA	TGTGCCAGTAGTCTTTATGCGACGACAACGAGGGGAACCAAAAACATTCAGTACTTC	CASSLYATTTRGTKNIQYF
TRBJ1-5	TRBV18	NA	15	NA	TGTGCCAGCTCACCACAGGGCTCCAGGGATCAGCCCCAGCATTTT	CASSPQGSRDQPQHF
TRBJ1-1	TRBV5-3	NA	14	NA	TGTGCCAGCAGCTTGGATCAGGGGAGCACTGAAGCTTTCTTT	CASSLDQGSTEAFF
TRBJ2-2	TRBV6-6	NA	14	NA	TGTGCCAGCAGTTACGACGGGAACACCGGGGAGCTGTTTTTT	CASSYDGNTGELFF
TRBJ1-5	TRBV15	NA	12	NA	TGTGCCACCAGCATATCATTAGAAGCCCAGCATTTT	CATSISLEAQHF
TRBJ2-7	TRBV29-1	NA	13	TRBD1	TGCAGCGTTGAGGGGACAGGGGACTACGAGCAGTACTTC	CSVEGTGDYEQYF
TRBJ2-2	TRBV7-7	NA	13	NA	TGTGCTAGCAGCTTAGACATAATCGGGGAGCTGTTTTTT	CASSLDIIGELFF
TRBJ2-5	TRBV11-2	NA	13	NA	TGTGCCAGCAGCTTAGATTTTCCCGTTCACCAGTACTTC	CASSLDFPVHQYF
TRBJ2-2	TRBV5-8	NA	17	TRBD1	TGTGCCAGCAGTCTATTCAGGGGGACATCGAACACCGGGGAGCTGTTTTTT	CASSLFRGTSNTGELFF
TRBJ1-2	TRBV5-8	NA	12	NA	TGTGCCAGCAGCCTTATCCCCGGGGGCTACACCTTC	CASSLIPGGYTF
TRBJ1-1	TRBV25-1	once	13	NA	TGTGCCAGCAGTGGCACGGTGAACACTGAAGCTTTCTTT	CASSGTVNTEAFF
TRBJ2-3	TRBV29-1	once	11	TRBD1	TGCAGCGTCGGGGACAGGGCCCCGTCATCTTTT	CSVGDRAPSSF